These 31 T cell receptor beta chains came from one sample sequenced in a study of shared clonotypes between healthy human individuals. Generated by immunoSEQ multiplex PCR, the TCRdb table keeps only in-frame clones and is missing some. The table shows around 510,000 clones, with approximately 95% occurring only once. Material: naive CD4+ T cells sorted from blood. Subset indicated: CD45RA+ positively selected. The origin of the receptors is a woman under 40 in good health.

The rearrangement uses TRBV30 and TRBJ2-3; D is unclear. V dropped 2 bases and J dropped 8 bases, with 17 bases sitting between them. The CDR3 extends over 14 amino acids. Germline V lookup: CDR1 GTSNPN, CDR2 SVGIG (reference sequence). The DNA for the CDR3 is TGTGCCTGGAGTAAATCCTTGCAAGGATCTACGCAGTATTTT. Protein product: CAWSKSLQGSTQYF. Variable domain in full (rest from reference TRBV30 and TRBJ2-3): SQTIHQWPATLVQPVGSPLSLECTVEGTSNPNLYWYRQAAGRGLQLLFYSVGIGQISSEVPQNLSASRPQDRQFILSSKKLLLSDSGFYLCAWSKSLQGSTQYFGPGTRLTVL.

The chain is built from TRBV7-9 and TRBJ2-1; 13 bases are a match to TRBD2. Germline trimming cut 5 bases from V and 6 bases from J; bases unmatched to any gene: 10. The CDR3 covers 17 residues. Germline assignment: CDR1 SEHNR and CDR2 FQNEAQ (reference sequence). CDR3 residues: CASSAPGTSGIGNEQFF. Here the CDR3 DNA reads TGTGCCAGCAGCGCCCCCGGGACTAGCGGGATAGGCAATGAGCAGTTCTTC.

The chain employs TRBV5-1 and TRBJ2-7, with 7 positions matching TRBD1. Germline V gives CDR1 SGHRS, CDR2 YFSETQ. The CDR3 runs 13 residues. The junction had 3 bases not matched to a gene; V was cut back by 4 bases and J by 2 bases. The CDR3 here is CASSVDRTYEQYF. The CDR3 DNA follows: TGCGCCAGCAGCGTGGACAGGACCTACGAGCAGTACTTC. Drawing the rest from reference TRBV5-1 and TRBJ2-7, the complete variable domain is KAGVTQTPRYLIKTRGQQVTLSCSPISGHRSVSWYQQTPGQGLQFLFEYFSETQRNKGNFPGRFSGRQFSNSRSEMNVSTLELGDSALYLCASSVDRTYEQYFGPGTRLTVT.

This clone was counted a single time. The chain couples TRBV9 to TRBJ2-3; tentative D call: TRBD2 (6 bases). V was shortened by 0 bases and J by 5 bases, with 25 bases between the two germline ends. The CDR3 loop spans 19 amino acids. CDR1 and CDR2 (germline): SGDLS, YYNGEE. CDR3 loop: CASSVAGGLGSLAGDTQYF. The DNA of the CDR3 is TGTGCCAGCAGCGTAGCTGGGGGACTGGGTAGCTTGGCGGGAGATACGCAGTATTTT.

The chain joins TRBV19 to TRBJ2-6; 8 positions agree with TRBD1. Germline loops: CDR1 LNHDA, CDR2 SQIVND (reference sequence). Trimming removed 8 bases from V and 2 bases from J; junction bases left unmatched: 5. CDR3 length: 15 amino acids. Here the CDR3 DNA reads TGTGCCAGTGGGAACAGGGGGACTGGGGCCAACGTCCTGACTTTC. Residues: CASGNRGTGANVLTF. Supplemented by reference TRBV19 and TRBJ2-6, the full variable domain reads DGGITQSPKYLFRKEGQNVTLSCEQNLNHDAMYWYRQDPGQGLRLIYYSQIVNDFQKGDIAEGYSVSREKKESFPLTVTSAQKNPTAFYLCASGNRGTGANVLTFGAGSRLTVL.

V usage is TRBV15 and J usage is TRBJ2-3; 7 bases map to TRBD2. The CDR3 sequence is 18 residues long. Trimming at V came to 6 bases and at J to 0 bases, leaving 15 bases not matched to a gene. Germline-derived CDR1 and CDR2 are LNHNV and YYDKDF (reference sequence). CDR3 nucleotides: TGTGCCACCAGTAATCTAGCGGACTCTGGGACTAGCACAGATACGCAGTATTTT. It translates to CATSNLADSGTSTDTQYF.

This sequence joins TRBV18 and TRBJ2-2, with D perhaps being TRBD1 or TRBD2 (6 bases each). Trimming pared 4 bases from V and 3 bases from J, leaving 12 bases between. This CDR3 has 15 residues. In germline, CDR1 is KGHSH, CDR2 LQKENI. CDR3 DNA sequence: TGTGCCAGCTCACAACAAGGGGGGCACACCGGGGAGCTGTTTTTT. Translation gives CASSQQGGHTGELFF.

This clone occurred once. This chain links TRBV7-9 with TRBJ1-6; possible D gene TRBD1, 5 bases. Trimming removed 5 bases from V and 8 bases from J, with 13 bases in between. CDR1 and CDR2 (germline): SEHNR, FQNEAQ (reference sequence). The CDR3 consists of 14 residues. CDR3 region: CASSREGRDSPLHF. In DNA, the CDR3 is TGTGCCAGCAGCCGAGAGGGCAGGGATTCACCCCTCCACTTT. Variable domain in full (rest from reference TRBV7-9 and TRBJ1-6): DTGVSQNPRHKITKRGQNVTFRCDPISEHNRLYWYRQTLGQGPEFLTYFQNEAQLEKSRLLSDRFSAERPKGSFSTLEIQRTEQGDSAMYLCASSREGRDSPLHFGNGTRLTVT.

The V and J genes are TRBV4-1 and TRBJ2-3; D is perhaps TRBD2 (6 bases). In germline, CDR1 is MGHRA, CDR2 YSYEKL. The CDR3 extends over 15 amino acids. V lost 4 bases to trimming and J lost 2 bases, with 13 bases between them. The CDR3 DNA reads as TGCGCCAGCAGCCGTGGGGGACTTCTCACAGATACGCAGTATTTT. It codes for CASSRGGLLTDTQYF.

V gene TRBV2 combines with J gene TRBJ1-4; possible D gene TRBD1, 6 bases. V was cut by 3 bases and J by 8 bases, with 16 bases left in between. CDR1 and CDR2 (germline): SNHLY, FYNNEI. The CDR3 is 15 amino acids. The CDR3 is CASSDGGRVGEKLFF. CDR3 bases: TGTGCCAGCAGTGATGGGGGCAGGGTAGGAGAAAAACTGTTTTTT.

DNA for the CDR3: TGTGCCAGCACGATAGCGGGCTCCTACGAGCAGTACTTC. It codes for CASTIAGSYEQYF. This chain uses TRBV28 with TRBJ2-7, with 7 nucleotides matching TRBD2. The germline V gene has CDR1 MDHEN and CDR2 SYDVKM. V shed 7 bases, J shed 0 bases, and the junction held 3 bases outside the gene matches. The CDR3 runs to 13 residues.

This clone showed up just once. The CDR3 DNA is TGTGCCAGCAGAGGACAGGGAAAGGGGGAGACCCAGTACTTC. This codes for CASRGQGKGETQYF. The gene calls are TRBV27 and TRBJ2-5; 8 bases fit TRBD1. The V gene end was trimmed by 6 bases and the J gene end by 5 bases; junction bases not matched to a gene: 8. The CDR3 has 14 amino acids. Germline values: CDR1 MNHEY, CDR2 SMNVEV (reference sequence).

The gene calls are TRBV11-2 and TRBJ2-7, with unresolved D. CDR1 SGHAT and CDR2 FQNNGV come from the germline V gene. This CDR3 is 12 amino acids long. The V and J ends lost 5 bases and 5 bases respectively, with 10 bases between them. In DNA form, the CDR3 reads TGTGCCAGCAGCCCAGTGACAAACGAGCAGTACTTC. Amino acid sequence: CASSPVTNEQYF.

The gene calls are TRBV27 and TRBJ1-4; 8 bases match TRBD1. Unmatched junction bases numbered 4, after V lost 5 bases and J lost 8 bases. The CDR3 is 13 residues long. Germline V gives CDR1 MNHEY, CDR2 SMNVEV (reference sequence). CDR3 protein: CASSPRTGEKLFF. CDR3 coding DNA: TGTGCCAGCAGTCCCCGGACAGGGGAAAAACTGTTTTTT.

The genes are TRBV7-2 and TRBJ2-7; D is uncertain. This CDR3 region has 13 residues. Germline CDR1 SGHTA, CDR2 FQGNSA. Trimming pared 1 base from V and 4 bases from J, leaving 8 bases between. Here the CDR3 DNA reads TGTGCCAGCAGCTTAGAACCCCTTTACGAGCAGTACTTC. Its protein is CASSLEPLYEQYF.

The V gene is TRBV5-1, the J gene TRBJ2-6; possibly TRBD1 for D (5 bases). V lost 4 bases and J 2 bases, leaving 10 bases between the germline ends. Germline CDR1 SGHRS, CDR2 YFSETQ. The CDR3 is 15 amino acids. CDR3 amino acids: CASSPAGTGANVLTF. DNA of the CDR3: TGCGCCAGCAGCCCCGCAGGGACTGGGGCCAACGTCCTGACTTTC.

The chain links TRBV5-1 to TRBJ2-3; D remains ambiguous. CDR1 and CDR2 (germline): SGHRS, YFSETQ. There are 14 residues in the CDR3. Trimming shortened V by 2 bases and J by 3 bases, and 10 bases separated the two germline ends. CDR3 bases: TGCGCCAGCAGCTTAGCGACGTATACAGATACGCAGTATTTT. Translating it yields CASSLATYTDTQYF.

Remarks on this clone: This specimen includes other DNA sequences encoding the same CDR3. The gene calls are TRBV9 and TRBJ2-7; 12 positions match TRBD2. Germline values: CDR1 SGDLS, CDR2 YYNGEE. The CDR3 is made up of 15 amino acids. V was pared by 2 bases and J by 2 bases, with 2 bases of the junction left unmatched. CDR3 region: CASSVGLAGTYEQYF. DNA for the CDR3: TGTGCCAGCAGCGTCGGACTAGCGGGGACCTACGAGCAGTACTTC.

The J gene is TRBJ2-7, the V gene TRBV12-1; the table's D call of TRBD2 was not tested on the DNA. TRBV12-1 is a recognized pseudogene. This CDR3 is 18 amino acids long. CDR3 residues: CASSRRLAGGTSSYEQYF. The CDR3 DNA is TGTGCCAGCAGCCGGCGGCTAGCGGGAGGGACTAGCTCCTACGAGCAGTACTTC.

The J gene is TRBJ1-6, the V gene TRBV28; D remains ambiguous. V was shortened by 6 bases and J by 9 bases, with 18 bases between the two germline ends. Per germline, CDR1 MDHEN and CDR2 SYDVKM. The CDR3 sequence is 15 residues long. The CDR3 sequence is CASRPREGRRSPLHF. CDR3 in DNA: TGTGCCAGCAGGCCCCGGGAGGGTAGGCGTTCACCCCTCCACTTT.

J is TRBJ1-2 and V is TRBV13, with D uncertain. V shed 4 bases and J shed 0 bases, with 12 bases lying between them. The CDR3 sequence is 15 residues long. Germline CDR1 is PRHDT and CDR2 is FYEKMQ (reference sequence). The CDR3 nucleotides are TGTGCCAGCAGCTGGAGTATGGGTGCTAACTATGGCTACACCTTC. Translating it yields CASSWSMGANYGYTF.

V is TRBV2 and J is TRBJ2-7; 8 bases map to TRBD1. Germline lookup yields CDR1 SNHLY and CDR2 FYNNEI. The CDR3 has 14 amino acids. V dropped 6 bases and J dropped 4; count of bases not matched to a gene: 8. Here the CDR3 DNA reads TGTGCCAGCAGGCAGGGGGCCGGTGGGTACGAGCAGTACTTC. This gives the protein CASRQGAGGYEQYF.

V usage is TRBV7-9 and J usage is TRBJ2-7, with D possibly TRBD2 on 6 matching bases. The germline CDR1 and CDR2 sequences are SEHNR and FQNEAQ (reference sequence). This CDR3 is 15 amino acids long. V lost 0 bases to trimming and J lost 3 bases, with 12 bases between them. The CDR3: CASSLAGGTIYEQYF. In nucleotides, the CDR3 is TGTGCCAGCAGCTTAGCCGGGGGAACTATCTACGAGCAGTACTTC.

The genes are TRBV6-5 and TRBJ2-7; 9 nucleotides align to TRBD1. The CDR3 has 14 amino acids. The germline CDR1 and CDR2 sequences are MNHEY and SVGAGI. Trimming removed 6 bases from V and 5 bases from J; junction bases left unmatched: 8. CDR3 protein: CASRRPGQGNEQYF. CDR3 nucleotides: TGTGCCAGCAGACGACCGGGACAGGGAAACGAGCAGTACTTC.

The chain couples TRBV28 to TRBJ2-1; 12 nucleotides line up with TRBD1. The CDR3 is 16 amino acids. Germline loops: CDR1 MDHEN, CDR2 SYDVKM. V trimming: 7 bases; J trimming: 7 bases; junction bases outside the gene matches: 11. CDR3 protein: CASTGTGGDARNEQFF. In nucleotides, the CDR3 is TGTGCCAGCACCGGGACAGGGGGCGACGCAAGGAATGAGCAGTTCTTC.

In this sample, this clone turned up many times. This CDR3 is also generated by other DNA sequences in the sample. The chain links TRBV14 to TRBJ1-1; possibly TRBD1 for D (6 bases). V lost 5 bases and J lost 4, with 26 bases in between. The CDR3 has 18 residues. Germline V lookup: CDR1 SGHDN, CDR2 FVKESK. The CDR3 here is CASSSTGTMGDSGTEAFF. The CDR3 DNA reads TGTGCCAGCAGCTCCACAGGGACGATGGGTGATTCGGGCACTGAAGCTTTCTTT.

This rearrangement joins TRBV4-1 to TRBJ2-3; the match to TRBD2 covers 8 bases. Trimming took 2 bases from V and 0 from J; bases not matched to a gene: 7. Germline V gene sequence: CDR1 MGHRA, CDR2 YSYEKL. The CDR3 sequence is 17 residues long. CDR3 DNA: TGCGCCAGCAGCCAAAGACTAGCGACAACTAGCACAGATACGCAGTATTTT. Protein sequence: CASSQRLATTSTDTQYF.

The chain has TRBV7-9 and TRBJ2-7; possibly TRBD1 for D (6 bases). The CDR3 covers 15 residues. The V and J ends lost 1 base and 0 bases respectively, with 10 bases between them. Germline CDR1 reads SEHNR; CDR2 reads FQNEAQ (reference sequence). The CDR3 DNA is TGTGCCAGCAGCTTAGGGTTACAGGGCTCCTACGAGCAGTACTTC. This sequence encodes CASSLGLQGSYEQYF.

The chain employs TRBV28 and TRBJ1-4; D gene ambiguous. CDR3 size: 15 residues. Germline assignment: CDR1 MDHEN and CDR2 SYDVKM. Between the trimmed V and J ends, which lost 4 bases and 4 bases, there was a span of 13 bases. CDR3 sequence (DNA): TGTGCCAGCAGTTCTTTCGGGTTTCTTAATGAAAAACTGTTTTTT. Residues: CASSSFGFLNEKLFF.

This clone showed up just once. V gene TRBV28 combines with J gene TRBJ1-4; the D gene is possibly TRBD1 (5 bases). Germline V gene sequence: CDR1 MDHEN, CDR2 SYDVKM. The length of the CDR3 is 12 residues. Trimming shortened V by 6 bases and J by 8 bases, and 10 bases separated the two germline ends. CDR3: CASRPGGEKLFF. The CDR3 bases are TGTGCCAGCAGACCCGGGGGGGAAAAACTGTTTTTT.

The chain couples TRBV11-2 to TRBJ1-3; a possible D gene is TRBD1 (5 bases). The germline V gene encodes CDR1 SGHAT and CDR2 FQNNGV. The CDR3 runs to 15 residues. V lost 1 base and J lost 2, with 9 bases in between. CDR3 in amino acids: CASSLARGTGNTIYF. In DNA form, the CDR3 reads TGTGCCAGCAGCTTAGCTAGGGGTACTGGAAACACCATATATTTT.